Listed here are 14 T cell receptor beta chains from one sample, sequenced in a study of glioma-infiltrating T cells after dendritic cell vaccination (dated by TCRdb to the mid-2010s). The method was the immunoSEQ multiplex PCR assay. The table comes from immuneACCESS by way of TCRdb, which keeps in-frame sequences with V and J called. Part of the clones is missing from these tables; in studies checked, under half for an unresolved V gene and the rest for unknown reasons. The sample has roughly 87,000 clones on record, around four fifths of them singletons. The ten biggest clones cover around 7% of the sample. According to the study, the label for this sample's time point signals: after dendritic cell vaccination, including at tumor progression/relapse. The sequencing here drew on blood, taken after dendritic cell vaccination. These receptors were obtained from a human donor with glioblastoma.

This clone was picked up one time. V and J are TRBV29-1 and TRBJ2-3, with TRBD2 as a possible D gene (5 bases). In germline, CDR1 is SQVTM, CDR2 ANQGSEA. The CDR3 covers 16 residues. The V end lost 3 bases, the J end lost 5 bases, and 21 bases lay between the germline ends. The CDR3 protein is CSVETVRSSAGDTQYF. CDR3 nucleotides: TGCAGCGTTGAGACTGTTAGGTCGTCCGCGGGAGATACGCAGTATTTT.

The V and J genes are TRBV7-9 and TRBJ1-4, with D maybe TRBD1 (6 bases). This CDR3 contains 15 residues. CDR1 SEHNR and CDR2 FQNEAQ come from the germline V gene (reference sequence). V gave up 5 bases and J gave up 5 bases, with 15 bases separating them. CDR3 nucleotide sequence: TGTGCCAGCAGCCCCACCGGGACAAAGAATGAAAAACTGTTTTTT. This gives the protein CASSPTGTKNEKLFF.

In its sample, this clone was seen a few times. The chain is built from TRBV19 and TRBJ2-3; 10 positions agree with TRBD1. V lost 1 base to trimming and J lost 1 base; unmatched junction nucleotides: 5. The CDR3 is 17 amino acids. The germline V gene has CDR1 LNHDA and CDR2 SQIVND (reference sequence). The CDR3 DNA sequence: TGTGCCAGTAGTATAGCCCTTGACAGGGGGCGCACAGATACGCAGTATTTT. Translating gives CASSIALDRGRTDTQYF.

The V and J genes are TRBV5-1 and TRBJ2-1, with TRBD2 identical over 11 bases. CDR1 and CDR2 from the germline V gene are SGHRS and YFSETQ. The CDR3 totals 15 residues. V shed 6 bases and J 7 bases; nucleotides not matched to a gene: 9. The CDR3 bases are TGCGCCAGCACCCACAAACCTAGCGGGGGGAATGAGCAGTTCTTC. It codes for CASTHKPSGGNEQFF.

The CDR3 bases are TGTGCCAGCAGCTTAGGGACAGCCCTAGATTATGGCTACACCTTC. Amino acids: CASSLGTALDYGYTF. The V gene is TRBV7-2, the J gene TRBJ1-2, with a tentative D call TRBD1 (6 bases). V shed 1 base and J shed 5 bases, with 14 bases lying between them. The CDR3 length is 15 residues. From germline, CDR1 is SGHTA and CDR2 FQGNSA.

V is TRBV7-3 and J is TRBJ2-3, with 12 bases identical to TRBD2. J lost 1 base, V lost 4 bases, and 9 bases had no gene match. The CDR3 sequence is 18 residues long. Germline lookup yields CDR1 SGHTA and CDR2 FQGTGA. Here the CDR3 DNA reads TGTGCCAGCAGCTCCCGGACTAGCGGGGTCCCCGGCACAGATACGCAGTATTTT. Amino acids: CASSSRTSGVPGTDTQYF.

V is TRBV9 and J is TRBJ1-1; 7 bases line up with TRBD1. Trimming cost V 4 bases and J 1 base; bases outside gene matches: 4. Germline CDR1 reads SGDLS; CDR2 reads YYNGEE. This CDR3 spans 14 amino acids. The CDR3 sequence is CASSITGENTEAFF. The DNA for the CDR3 is TGTGCCAGCAGCATAACAGGGGAGAACACTGAAGCTTTCTTT.

V and J are TRBV4-3 and TRBJ2-2, with TRBD2 matching 10 bases. Per germline, CDR1 LGHNA and CDR2 YSLEER. This CDR3 region has 16 residues. V was pared by 4 bases and J by 5 bases, with 7 bases of the junction left unmatched. CDR3 residues: CASSLSGGVQTGELFF. The CDR3 nucleotides are TGCGCCAGCAGCCTCAGCGGGGGGGTTCAAACCGGGGAGCTGTTTTTT.

The chain combines TRBV7-9 with TRBJ2-3; TRBD2 aligns across 13 bases. Germline CDR1 is SEHNR and CDR2 is FQNEAQ (reference sequence). The CDR3 is 17 amino acids. Trimming removed 3 bases from V and 2 bases from J; junction bases left unmatched: 5. CDR3 nucleotides: TGTGCCAGCAGCTTCGGGACTAGCGGGACACACACAGATACGCAGTATTTT. Its protein product is CASSFGTSGTHTDTQYF.

The table lists this clone with a few counts. The chain uses TRBV11-2 and TRBJ1-2; maybe TRBD1 (6 bases). Germline lookup yields CDR1 SGHAT and CDR2 FQNNGV. This CDR3 is built from 14 residues. V was clipped by 2 bases and J by 3 bases, with 10 bases between them. CDR3 in DNA: TGTGCCAGCAGCTTACTCGGGACACACTATGGCTACACCTTC. It yields the protein CASSLLGTHYGYTF.

The chain recombines TRBV5-1 with TRBJ1-5; D may be TRBD1 (5 bases). Per the germline V gene, CDR1 is SGHRS and CDR2 is YFSETQ. The CDR3 sequence is 14 residues long. With 1 base removed from V and 2 bases from J, the gap between germline ends came to 7 bases. The CDR3 sequence is CASSLSTGNQPQHF. In nucleotides, the CDR3 is TGCGCCAGCAGCTTGTCGACAGGCAATCAGCCCCAGCATTTT. The entire variable domain, with the rest obtained from reference TRBV5-1 and TRBJ1-5, is as follows: KAGVTQTPRYLIKTRGQQVTLSCSPISGHRSVSWYQQTPGQGLQFLFEYFSETQRNKGNFPGRFSGRQFSNSRSEMNVSTLELGDSALYLCASSLSTGNQPQHFGDGTRLSIL.

This chain links TRBV7-9 with TRBJ1-6, with D possibly being TRBD1 (5 bases). Trimming shortened V by 6 bases and J by 14 bases, and 17 bases separated the two germline ends. CDR1 and CDR2 from the germline V gene are SEHNR and FQNEAQ (reference sequence). The CDR3 runs to 13 residues. The CDR3 sequence is CASSLTASTTLHF. In nucleotides, the CDR3 is TGTGCCAGCAGTCTGACAGCGAGCACGACCCTCCACTTT.

V is TRBV2 and J is TRBJ2-5, with D possibly TRBD1 on 5 matching bases. Germline V gene data show CDR1 as SNHLY and CDR2 as FYNNEI. The V end lost 5 bases, the J end lost 5 bases, and 6 bases lay between the germline ends. The CDR3 length is 11 residues. The DNA of the CDR3 is TGTGCCAGCAGTCCAGGGGAGACCCAGTACTTC. Translation gives CASSPGETQYF.

The genes are TRBV7-2 and TRBJ1-2, with D perhaps matching TRBD1 (5 bases). Between the trimmed V and J ends, which lost 5 bases and 1 base, there was a span of 14 bases. Germline V gives CDR1 SGHTA, CDR2 FQGNSA. CDR3 length: 15 residues. The CDR3 here is CASSRDSTDNYGYTF. CDR3 nucleotides: TGTGCCAGCAGCCGTGACTCGACAGATAACTATGGCTACACCTTC.